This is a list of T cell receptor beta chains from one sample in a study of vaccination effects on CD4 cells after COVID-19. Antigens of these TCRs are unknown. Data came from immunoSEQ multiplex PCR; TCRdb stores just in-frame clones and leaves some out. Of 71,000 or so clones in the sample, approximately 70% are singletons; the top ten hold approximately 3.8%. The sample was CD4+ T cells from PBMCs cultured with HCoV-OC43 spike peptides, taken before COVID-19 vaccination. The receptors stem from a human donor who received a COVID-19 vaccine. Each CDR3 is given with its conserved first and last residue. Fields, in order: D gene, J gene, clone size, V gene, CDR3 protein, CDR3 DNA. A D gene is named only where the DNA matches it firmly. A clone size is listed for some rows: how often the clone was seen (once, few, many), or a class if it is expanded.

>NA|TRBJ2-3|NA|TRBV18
CASSFTRATSDTQYF
TGTGCCAGCTCATTTACACGGGCTACTTCAGATACGCAGTATTTT
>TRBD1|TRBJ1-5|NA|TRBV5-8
CASSPGQTYQPQHF
TGTGCCAGCAGCCCGGGACAGACTTATCAGCCCCAGCATTTT
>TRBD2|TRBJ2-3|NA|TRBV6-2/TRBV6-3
CASSPRSGTSTDTQYF
TGTGCCAGCAGTCCCCGTAGCGGGACCAGCACAGATACGCAGTATTTT
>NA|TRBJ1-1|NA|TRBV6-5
CASSYHTEAFF
TGTGCCAGCAGTTACCACACTGAAGCTTTCTTT
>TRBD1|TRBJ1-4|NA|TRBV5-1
CASSLVQGAGEKLFF
TGCGCCAGCAGCTTGGTCCAGGGGGCTGGCGAAAAACTGTTTTTT
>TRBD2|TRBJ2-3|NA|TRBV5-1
CASSSLAGGGTDTQYF
TGCGCCAGCAGCTCCCTAGCGGGGGGGGGCACAGATACGCAGTATTTT
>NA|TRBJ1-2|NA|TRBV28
CASSSFGPILYYGYTF
TGTGCCAGCAGTTCCTTCGGGCCGATTTTATACTATGGCTACACCTTC
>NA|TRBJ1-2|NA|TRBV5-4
CASSGGPPNYGYTF
TGTGCCAGCAGCGGAGGACCGCCCAACTATGGCTACACCTTC
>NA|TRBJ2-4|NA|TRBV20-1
CSASGGPRVYF
TGCAGTGCTAGTGGGGGTCCCAGGGTTTACTTC
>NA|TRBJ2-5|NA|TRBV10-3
CAISESVTGRRETQYF
TGTGCCATCAGTGAGTCCGTAACAGGCCGCCGAGAGACCCAGTACTTC
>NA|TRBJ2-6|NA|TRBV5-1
CASSLGEGAGANVLTF
TGCGCCAGCAGCTTAGGGGAAGGGGCCGGGGCCAACGTCCTGACTTTC
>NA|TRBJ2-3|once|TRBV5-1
CASSFSGSSTDTQYF
TGCGCCAGCAGCTTCTCGGGCAGTAGCACAGATACGCAGTATTTT
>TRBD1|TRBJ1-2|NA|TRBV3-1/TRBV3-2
CASSQHRGKVYGYTF
TGTGCCAGCAGCCAACACAGGGGGAAGGTCTATGGCTACACCTTC
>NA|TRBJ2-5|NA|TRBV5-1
CASSLLGVGQETQYF
TGCGCCAGCAGCCTCCTTGGGGTAGGGCAAGAGACCCAGTACTTC
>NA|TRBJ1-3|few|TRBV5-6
CASSSYRGRGNTIYF
TGTGCCAGCAGCTCGTACCGGGGCCGTGGAAACACCATATATTTT
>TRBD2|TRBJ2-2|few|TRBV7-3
CASSLLALNTGELFF
TGTGCCAGCAGCCTACTAGCGTTGAACACCGGGGAGCTGTTTTTT
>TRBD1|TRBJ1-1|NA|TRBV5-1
CASSLGGQGHTEAFF
TGCGCCAGCAGCTTGGGGGGACAGGGGCACACTGAAGCTTTCTTT
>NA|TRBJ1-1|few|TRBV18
CASSPVRIRDTEAFF
TGTGCCAGCTCACCAGTTCGGATAAGGGACACTGAAGCTTTCTTT
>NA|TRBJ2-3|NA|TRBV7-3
CASSLLESTDTQYF
TGTGCCAGCAGCCTACTAGAGAGCACAGATACGCAGTATTTT
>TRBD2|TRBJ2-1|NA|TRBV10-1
CASNMGLAGGYEQFF
TGCGCCAGCAATATGGGACTAGCGGGGGGGTATGAGCAGTTCTTC
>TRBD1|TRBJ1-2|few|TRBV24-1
CAAGQGASITF
TGTGCCGCGGGACAGGGGGCCTCTATCACCTTC
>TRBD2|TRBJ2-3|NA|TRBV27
CASRVMAGERQYF
TGTGCCAGCAGGGTTATGGCGGGGGAAAGGCAGTATTTT
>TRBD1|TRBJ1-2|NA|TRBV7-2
CASSSRGRGGYTF
TGTGCCAGCAGCTCCAGGGGGCGAGGAGGCTACACCTTC
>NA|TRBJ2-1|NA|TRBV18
CASSPNWSYNEQFF
TGTGCCAGCTCACCAAATTGGTCCTACAATGAGCAGTTCTTC
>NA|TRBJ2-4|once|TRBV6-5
CASSPRELKNIQYF
TGTGCCAGCAGTCCCCGGGAACTCAAAAACATTCAGTACTTC
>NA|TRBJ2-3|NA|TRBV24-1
CATSDFSSSDTQYF
TGTGCCACCAGTGATTTTAGCAGTTCAGATACGCAGTATTTT
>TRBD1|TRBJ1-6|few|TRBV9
CASSVRGGQGSSPLHF
TGTGCCAGCAGCGTCAGGGGGGGACAGGGGAGTTCACCCCTCCACTTT
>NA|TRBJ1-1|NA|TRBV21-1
CASSKREQALLPTEAFF
TGTGCCAGCAGCAAAAGAGAACAGGCCCTTTTGCCCACTGAAGCTTTCTTT
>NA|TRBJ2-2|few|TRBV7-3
CAVGETDAGELFF
TGTGCCGTGGGGGAGACGGACGCCGGGGAGCTGTTTTTT
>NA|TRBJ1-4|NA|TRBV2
CASRIGYRGEKLFF
TGTGCCAGCAGAATTGGTTACAGAGGTGAAAAACTGTTTTTT
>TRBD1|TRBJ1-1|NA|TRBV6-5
CASTQDREGVAFF
TGTGCCAGCACCCAGGACAGGGAAGGGGTAGCTTTCTTT
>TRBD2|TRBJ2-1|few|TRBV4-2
CASSQNSGGAGNEQFF
TGTGCCAGCAGCCAAAATAGCGGGGGGGCCGGTAATGAGCAGTTCTTC
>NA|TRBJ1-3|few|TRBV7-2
CASSLQSGTSGNTIYF
TGTGCCAGCAGCTTACAATCAGGGACCTCTGGAAACACCATATATTTT
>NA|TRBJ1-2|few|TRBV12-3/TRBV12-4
CASSFGSYGYTF
TGTGCCAGCAGTTTCGGATCCTATGGCTACACCTTC
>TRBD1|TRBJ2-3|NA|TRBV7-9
CASSPPPGQGPDTQYF
TGTGCCAGCAGCCCACCTCCGGGACAGGGCCCAGATACGCAGTATTTT
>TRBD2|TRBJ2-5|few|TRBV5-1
CASSLVPSGLQYQETQYF
TGCGCCAGCAGCTTGGTCCCTAGCGGGTTGCAGTACCAAGAGACCCAGTACTTC
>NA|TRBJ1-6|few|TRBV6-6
CASSYWRGDNSPLHF
TGTGCCAGCAGTTACTGGCGGGGAGATAATTCACCCCTCCACTTT
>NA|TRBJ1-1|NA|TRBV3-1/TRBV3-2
CASSQDHRAGTEAFF
TGTGCCAGCAGCCAAGATCACAGGGCCGGGACTGAAGCTTTCTTT
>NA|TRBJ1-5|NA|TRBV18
CASSPTAGAQPQHF
TGTGCCAGCTCACCAACGGCAGGGGCTCAGCCCCAGCATTTT
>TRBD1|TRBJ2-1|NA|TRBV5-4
CASSMTGADEQFF
TGTGCCAGCAGCATGACAGGGGCGGATGAGCAGTTCTTC
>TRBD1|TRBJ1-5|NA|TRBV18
CASSPPSGTGGVQPQHF
TGTGCCAGCTCGCCCCCTTCCGGGACAGGGGGCGTTCAGCCCCAGCATTTT
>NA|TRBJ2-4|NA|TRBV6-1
CASSELPQSSVAKNIQYF
TGTGCCAGCAGTGAACTCCCGCAATCCTCGGTAGCCAAAAACATTCAGTACTTC
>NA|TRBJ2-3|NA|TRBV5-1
CASSPPRGNRTDTQYF
TGCGCCAGCAGCCCACCAAGGGGAAACCGCACAGATACGCAGTATTTT